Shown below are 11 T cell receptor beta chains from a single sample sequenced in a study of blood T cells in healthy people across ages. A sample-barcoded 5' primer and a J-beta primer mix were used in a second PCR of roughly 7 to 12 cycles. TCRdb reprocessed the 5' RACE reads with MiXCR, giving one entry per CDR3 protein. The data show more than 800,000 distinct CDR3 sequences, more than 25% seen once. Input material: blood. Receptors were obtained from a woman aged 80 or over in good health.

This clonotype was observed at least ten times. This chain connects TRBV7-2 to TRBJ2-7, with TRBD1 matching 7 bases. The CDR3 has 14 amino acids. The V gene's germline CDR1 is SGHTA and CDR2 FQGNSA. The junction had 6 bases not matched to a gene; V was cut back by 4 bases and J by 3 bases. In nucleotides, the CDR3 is TGTGCCAGCAGCTATCAGACAGGGCACTACGAGCAGTACTTC. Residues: CASSYQTGHYEQYF.

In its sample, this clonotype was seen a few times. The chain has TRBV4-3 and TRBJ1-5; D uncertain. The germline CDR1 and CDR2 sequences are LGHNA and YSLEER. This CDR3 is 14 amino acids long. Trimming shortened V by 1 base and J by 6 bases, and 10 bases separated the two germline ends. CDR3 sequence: CASSQGPLSQPQHF. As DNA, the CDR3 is TGCGCCAGCAGCCAAGGTCCCCTTTCTCAGCCCCAGCATTTT.

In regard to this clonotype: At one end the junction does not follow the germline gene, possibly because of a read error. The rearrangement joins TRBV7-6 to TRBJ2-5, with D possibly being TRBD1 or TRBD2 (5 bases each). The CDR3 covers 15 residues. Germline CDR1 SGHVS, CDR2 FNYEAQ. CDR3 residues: CAGSKSPGTEETQYF. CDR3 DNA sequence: TGTGCCGGCAGCAAGTCACCGGGGACGGAGGAGACCCAGTACTTC.

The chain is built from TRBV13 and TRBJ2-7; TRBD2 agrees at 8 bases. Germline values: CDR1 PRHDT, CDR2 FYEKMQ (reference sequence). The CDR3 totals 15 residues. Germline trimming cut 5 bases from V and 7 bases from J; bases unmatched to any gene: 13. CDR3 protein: CASSITGGPSGEQYF. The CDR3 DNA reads TGTGCCAGCAGCATTACGGGGGGGCCGTCTGGTGAGCAGTACTTC.

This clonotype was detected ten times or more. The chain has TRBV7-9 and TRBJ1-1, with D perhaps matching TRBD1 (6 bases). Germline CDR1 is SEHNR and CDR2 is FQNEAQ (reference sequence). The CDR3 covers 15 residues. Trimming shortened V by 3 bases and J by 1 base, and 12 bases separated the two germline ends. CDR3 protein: CASSFFLTGNTEAFF. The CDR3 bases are TGTGCCAGCAGCTTTTTCTTGACAGGGAACACTGAAGCTTTCTTT. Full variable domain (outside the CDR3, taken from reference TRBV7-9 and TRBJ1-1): DTGVSQNPRHKITKRGQNVTFRCDPISEHNRLYWYRQTLGQGPEFLTYFQNEAQLEKSRLLSDRFSAERPKGSFSTLEIQRTEQGDSAMYLCASSFFLTGNTEAFFGQGTRLTVV.

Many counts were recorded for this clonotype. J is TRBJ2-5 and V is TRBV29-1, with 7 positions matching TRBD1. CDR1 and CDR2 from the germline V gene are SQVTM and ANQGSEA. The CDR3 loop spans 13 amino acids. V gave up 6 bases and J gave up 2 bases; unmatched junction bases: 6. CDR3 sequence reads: CSVRDSVQETQYF. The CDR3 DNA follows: TGCAGCGTGAGGGACAGCGTTCAAGAGACCCAGTACTTC.

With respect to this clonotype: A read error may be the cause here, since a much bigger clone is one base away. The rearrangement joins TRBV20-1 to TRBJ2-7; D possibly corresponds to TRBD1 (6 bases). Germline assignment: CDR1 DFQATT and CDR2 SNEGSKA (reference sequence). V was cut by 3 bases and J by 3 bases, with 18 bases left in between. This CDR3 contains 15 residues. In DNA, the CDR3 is TGCAGTGCTAGGTCCTGCGGAGAAGGGGGCTACGAGCAGTACTTC. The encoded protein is CSARSCGEGGYEQYF.

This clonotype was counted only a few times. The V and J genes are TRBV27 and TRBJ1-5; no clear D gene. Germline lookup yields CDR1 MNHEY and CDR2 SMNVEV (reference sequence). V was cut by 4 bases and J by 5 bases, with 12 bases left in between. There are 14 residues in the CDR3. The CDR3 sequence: CASSYYRDYQPQHF. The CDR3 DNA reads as TGTGCCAGCAGTTATTACAGAGATTATCAGCCCCAGCATTTT.

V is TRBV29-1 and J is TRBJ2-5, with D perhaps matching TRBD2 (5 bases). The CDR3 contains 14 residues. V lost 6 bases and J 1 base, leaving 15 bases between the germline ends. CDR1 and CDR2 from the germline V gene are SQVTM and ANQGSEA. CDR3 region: CSVALPGSQETQYF. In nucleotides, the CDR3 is TGCAGCGTGGCTCTTCCGGGGAGCCAAGAGACCCAGTACTTC.

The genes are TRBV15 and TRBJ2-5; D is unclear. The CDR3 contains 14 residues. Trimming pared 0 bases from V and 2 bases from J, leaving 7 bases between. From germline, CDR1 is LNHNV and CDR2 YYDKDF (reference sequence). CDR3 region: CATSRDFTQETQYF. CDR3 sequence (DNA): TGTGCCACCAGCAGAGACTTCACTCAAGAGACCCAGTACTTC. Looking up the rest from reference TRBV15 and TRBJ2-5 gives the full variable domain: DAMVIQNPRYQVTQFGKPVTLSCSQTLNHNVMYWYQQKSSQAPKLLFHYYDKDFNNEADTPDNFQSRRPNTSFCFLDIRSPGLGDTAMYLCATSRDFTQETQYFGPGTRLLVL.

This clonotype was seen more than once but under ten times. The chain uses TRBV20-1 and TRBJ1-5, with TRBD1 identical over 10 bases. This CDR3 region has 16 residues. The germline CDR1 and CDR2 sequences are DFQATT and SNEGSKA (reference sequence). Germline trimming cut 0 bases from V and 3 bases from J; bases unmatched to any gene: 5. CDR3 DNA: TGCAGTGCTAGAGATAGGGACAGGGGACTCAATCAGCCCCAGCATTTT. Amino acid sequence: CSARDRDRGLNQPQHF.